This TCR beta chain was recovered during a study of cytomegalovirus exposure and HLA in healthy donors. Study conclusions and caveats: Analyzed later, association rates of TCRs varied across HLA loci, with DRB1 most and HLA-C fewest. Cytomegalovirus-associated TCR beta chains were listed, numbering more than 150.

PCR used 60 Vbeta primers and 13 Jbeta primers. Assay: immunoSEQ multiplex PCR; the TCRdb copy retains only in-frame clones and omits some. The table lists 100,000 or so clones, roughly 76% of them singletons. The V end was cut by 5 bases, the J end by 5 bases, with 20 bases between. In germline, CDR1 is SGHAT, CDR2 FQNNGV. The CDR3 runs to 16 residues. Regarding this clone: The antigen remains unidentified.

The J gene is TRBJ2-3, the V gene TRBV11-2; no clear D. The sequenced sample was PBMCs. This sequence originates from a man aged 50 or older in good health and CMV-seronegative. The CDR3 nucleotides are TGTGCCAGCAGCCCACGGTCAGTGGGCCTTGGAGATACGCAGTATTTT. Protein product: CASSPRSVGLGDTQYF.